A single sample is the source of the 7 T cell receptor beta chains below, sequenced in a study of shared clonotypes between healthy human individuals. TCRdb's copy holds only in-frame clones and misses some; the assay was immunoSEQ multiplex PCR. Of approximately 700,000 clones detected, 73% appear once; the ten largest clones hold around 2%. The sequencing sample was made of memory CD4+ T cells sorted from blood. The sample's subset: CD45RA-negative fraction. All receptors come from a woman in her thirties in good health.

This chain connects TRBV9 to TRBJ1-4; D uncertain. CDR3 length: 14 amino acids. Germline loops: CDR1 SGDLS, CDR2 YYNGEE. Between the trimmed V and J ends, which lost 4 bases and 5 bases, there was a span of 12 bases. This CDR3 reads CASSHGGTNEKLFF. CDR3 bases: TGTGCCAGCAGCCATGGAGGAACGAATGAAAAACTGTTTTTT.

This clone was detected a few times. The chain joins TRBV6-5 to TRBJ1-2; D unresolved. The V end was cut by 5 bases, the J end by 3 bases, with 10 bases between. The germline V gene has CDR1 MNHEY and CDR2 SVGAGI. The CDR3 extends over 13 amino acids. CDR3 region: CASSRTAHYGYTF. Here the CDR3 DNA reads TGTGCCAGCAGTCGGACTGCCCACTATGGCTACACCTTC.

This chain links TRBV30 with TRBJ1-4; D not resolved. Germline CDR1 GTSNPN, CDR2 SVGIG (reference sequence). The CDR3 runs to 15 residues. The germline V and J ends were trimmed by 0 bases and 4 bases, with 12 bases remaining between them. The CDR3 nucleotides are TGTGCCTGGAGTGTGGGCCTCATCGATAATGAAAAACTGTTTTTT. Amino acids: CAWSVGLIDNEKLFF.

In its sample, this clone was seen a few times. The chain combines TRBV27 with TRBJ2-7, with D possibly being TRBD1 (5 bases). Trimming removed 5 bases at V and 0 bases at J, with 14 bases between. The CDR3 loop spans 15 amino acids. From germline, CDR1 is MNHEY and CDR2 SMNVEV (reference sequence). The CDR3 nucleotides are TGTGCCAGCAGTGGTAGGGGCCTCAGCTCCTACGAGCAGTACTTC. Its translation is CASSGRGLSSYEQYF.

This clone has only a few counts. The V call is TRBV28, the J call TRBJ1-4; no reliable D call. CDR3 length: 15 amino acids. Deletions cut 4 bases from V and 3 bases from J, with 12 bases between. Germline V gives CDR1 MDHEN, CDR2 SYDVKM. The CDR3 DNA reads TGTGCCAGCAGTTCGACGGTCCCACCTAATGAAAAACTGTTTTTT. Protein: CASSSTVPPNEKLFF.

V usage is TRBV5-4 and J usage is TRBJ1-1, with TRBD1 matching over 7 bases. J gave up 2 bases and V 0 bases, and 10 bases lay outside the gene matches. Germline V CDR1 and CDR2: SGHNT, YYREEE (reference sequence). The CDR3 is made up of 17 amino acids. The chain's CDR3 is CASSLAVNRGLNTEAFF. The CDR3 coding sequence is TGTGCCAGCAGCTTGGCCGTAAACAGGGGTCTAAACACTGAAGCTTTCTTT. Full variable domain (rest looked up from reference TRBV5-4 and TRBJ1-1): ETGVTQSPTHLIKTRGQQVTLRCSSQSGHNTVSWYQQALGQGPQFIFQYYREEENGRGNFPPRFSGLQFPNYSSELNVNALELDDSALYLCASSLAVNRGLNTEAFFGQGTRLTVV.

CDR3 bases: TGTGCCATCAGGACTAGCGGGCAATCCTACGAGCAGTACTTC. It specifies CAIRTSGQSYEQYF. V gene TRBV10-3 combines with J gene TRBJ2-7; 10 bases map to TRBD2. Germline-derived CDR1 and CDR2 are ENHRY and SYGVKD. The CDR3 consists of 14 residues. Germline trimming cut 6 bases from V and 1 base from J; bases unmatched to any gene: 3.